The next 26 T cell receptor beta chains were all read from a single sample in a study of blood T cells in healthy people across ages. Together with a sample-barcoded 5' primer, a J-beta primer mix was included in a second PCR lasting roughly 6 to 12 cycles. TCRdb independently ran MiXCR on the 5' RACE reads; one entry per CDR3 protein. This table holds hundreds of thousands of distinct CDR3 sequences, roughly three fifths found once. Specimen: blood. Receptor source: a man aged 35 to 55 in good health.

This rearrangement joins TRBV5-1 to TRBJ2-5, with 11 nucleotides matching TRBD2. V shed 2 bases and J 1 base; nucleotides not matched to a gene: 4. The CDR3 runs to 16 residues. Germline V CDR1 and CDR2: SGHRS, YFSETQ. CDR3 nucleotides: TGCGCCAGCAGCTTTTCACTAGCGGGGGTCCAAGAGACCCAGTACTTC. This translates into CASSFSLAGVQETQYF.

This chain uses TRBV29-1 with TRBJ2-4, with a weak D call TRBD2 (6 bases). The CDR3 runs 12 residues. Looked up from germline, CDR1 is SQVTM and CDR2 is ANQGSEA. V was clipped by 7 bases and J by 15 bases, with 22 bases between them. CDR3 amino acids: CSAEGNSYERYF. CDR3 nucleotide sequence: TGCAGCGCGGAGGGGAACTCCTACGAGCGGTACTTC.

The chain is built from TRBV11-2 and TRBJ2-3, with D unresolved. Germline V lookup: CDR1 SGHAT, CDR2 FQNNGV. V lost 0 bases to trimming and J lost 2 bases, with 6 bases between them. The CDR3 totals 14 residues. CDR3 nucleotides: TGTGCCAGCAGCTTAGAGTTAGACACAGATACGCAGTATTTT. It codes for CASSLELDTDTQYF.

This clonotype occurred a few times. V gene TRBV9 combines with J gene TRBJ2-3; 12 nucleotides line up with TRBD2. CDR3 length equals 16 residues. Germline-derived CDR1 and CDR2 are SGDLS and YYNGEE. With V trimmed by 4 bases and J by 2 bases, 5 bases remained unmatched. CDR3 sequence (DNA): TGTGCCAGCAGCACGCGACTAGCGGGAGACACAGATACGCAGTATTTT. This gives the protein CASSTRLAGDTDTQYF.

This rearrangement joins TRBV12-3 or TRBV12-4 to TRBJ2-1; D may be TRBD1 (5 bases). V was cut by 7 bases and J by 15 bases, with 22 bases left in between. The CDR3 extends over 13 amino acids. The chain's CDR3 is CASNSDSGYSLFF. CDR3 in DNA: TGTGCCAGCAACAGCGACTCAGGGTATTCTCTGTTCTTC.

The V and J genes are TRBV12-3 or TRBV12-4 and TRBJ2-4, with TRBD2 identical over 9 bases. The J call is uncertain, as TRBJ2-5 better fits the DNA end. This CDR3 contains 15 residues. For the CDR3, the DNA is TGTGCCAGCAGTTTCTGGACTAGCGATAAAGAGACCCAGTACTTC. It translates to CASSFWTSDKETQYF.

There are a few counts of this clonotype. The V call is TRBV24-1, the J call TRBJ2-3, with TRBD1 as a possible D gene (6 bases). The CDR3 length is 15 residues. The germline V gene has CDR1 KGHDR and CDR2 SFDVKD. Deletions cut 3 bases from V and 6 bases from J, with 15 bases between. This CDR3 reads CATSDLGGTSDTQYF. DNA for the CDR3: TGTGCCACCAGTGATCTGGGTGGGACATCGGATACGCAGTATTTT.

This chain connects TRBV18 to TRBJ1-1; possible D gene TRBD1, 6 bases. Germline lookup yields CDR1 KGHSH and CDR2 LQKENI. This CDR3 comprises 15 residues. V lost 2 bases and J lost 3, with 13 bases in between. Written as DNA, the CDR3 is TGTGCCAGCTCACCATCTATGGGGGCCTACACTGAAGCTTTCTTT. It yields the protein CASSPSMGAYTEAFF.

The V call is TRBV20-1, the J call TRBJ1-3; D may be TRBD1 (6 bases). There are 16 residues in the CDR3. V was clipped by 2 bases and J by 0 bases, with 14 bases between them. Germline V gives CDR1 DFQATT, CDR2 SNEGSKA (reference sequence). The CDR3 sequence: CSARRGQSLSGNTIYF. CDR3 in DNA: TGCAGTGCTAGACGTGGACAGAGCCTCTCTGGAAACACCATATATTTT.

This clonotype turned up a few times. This sequence joins TRBV2 and TRBJ2-5; 9 bases fit TRBD2. This CDR3 has 17 residues. The V and J ends lost 1 base and 4 bases, in that order; junction bases with no gene match: 10. The germline gives CDR1 SNHLY, CDR2 FYNNEI. CDR3 coding DNA: TGTGCCAGCAGTGAAGGTTCTAGCGGGAAAAGGTCAGAGACCCAGTACTTC. Protein product: CASSEGSSGKRSETQYF.

The gene calls are TRBV5-1 and TRBJ2-3; D remains unclear. The CDR3 is 14 residues long. With 0 bases removed from V and 1 base from J, the gap between germline ends came to 6 bases. Germline CDR1 reads SGHRS; CDR2 reads YFSETQ. CDR3 loop: CASSLERGTDTQYF. The CDR3 DNA sequence: TGCGCCAGCAGCTTGGAGAGAGGCACAGATACGCAGTATTTT.

The chain uses TRBV24-1 and TRBJ2-3; D may be TRBD2 (6 bases). Germline CDR1 and CDR2: KGHDR and SFDVKD. Trimming shortened V by 1 base and J by 6 bases, and 16 bases separated the two germline ends. CDR3 length: 16 residues. The CDR3 DNA reads TGTGCCACCAGTGATTTTTCGGGAGAGGGCCTCGATACGCAGTATTTT. As protein: CATSDFSGEGLDTQYF.

V usage is TRBV7-9 and J usage is TRBJ2-7; perhaps TRBD2 as D (5 bases). The germline V gene encodes CDR1 SEHNR and CDR2 FQNEAQ (reference sequence). The CDR3 totals 15 residues. Trimming took 3 bases from V and 0 from J, leaving 12 bases between them. This CDR3 is CASSFVGASSYEQYF. The CDR3 DNA reads TGTGCCAGCAGCTTTGTGGGAGCGAGCTCCTACGAGCAGTACTTC.

The V call is TRBV20-1, the J call TRBJ1-1, with TRBD1 as a possible D gene (6 bases). V lost 1 base and J 7 bases, leaving 13 bases between the germline ends. CDR1 and CDR2 from the germline V gene are DFQATT and SNEGSKA (reference sequence). The CDR3 is made up of 13 amino acids. The DNA of the CDR3 is TGCAGTGCTAGAGTTCCCGGGACATATGAAGCTTTCTTT. Residues: CSARVPGTYEAFF.

J is TRBJ2-7 and V is TRBV20-1, with D perhaps assigned TRBD1 or TRBD2 (6 bases each). The germline V gene has CDR1 DFQATT and CDR2 SNEGSKA (reference sequence). The CDR3 length is 15 residues. Trimming removed 1 base from V and 9 bases from J, with 22 bases in between. The CDR3 region has the DNA TGCAGTGCTAGAGTACGGGGCAGGGGAGGCGATGGGCAGTACTTC. This gives the protein CSARVRGRGGDGQYF.

The chain has TRBV7-2 and TRBJ1-5; TRBD1 matches 8 bases. Germline V lookup: CDR1 SGHTA, CDR2 FQGNSA. The V segment lost 0 bases and the J segment 7 bases; nucleotides outside the gene matches: 14. The CDR3 is 18 residues long. CDR3 amino acids: CASSLAFPGQGGFQPQHF. The CDR3 DNA is TGTGCCAGCAGCTTAGCCTTTCCCGGACAGGGAGGGTTCCAGCCCCAGCATTTT.

This chain joins TRBV5-5 and TRBJ2-6; no clear D gene. V was clipped by 4 bases and J by 1 base, with 6 bases between them. This CDR3 has 14 residues. Germline loops: CDR1 SGHKS, CDR2 YYEKEE (reference sequence). The CDR3 reads CASSRESGANVLTF. The CDR3 DNA sequence: TGTGCCAGCAGCCGAGAATCTGGGGCCAACGTCCTGACTTTC.

The CDR3 sequence is CASSFPGPSGADTQYF. In DNA, the CDR3 is TGTGCCAGCAGCTTCCCGGGACCCTCGGGGGCAGATACGCAGTATTTT. The chain uses TRBV7-9 and TRBJ2-3; tentative D call: TRBD2 (6 bases). The germline V gene has CDR1 SEHNR and CDR2 FQNEAQ (reference sequence). This CDR3 region has 16 residues. V lost 3 bases, J lost 4 bases, and 17 bases lay in between.

With regard to this clonotype: Germline and junction disagree at one end, which may indicate a read error. This sequence joins TRBV3-1 and TRBJ1-6; possibly TRBD1 for D (5 bases). Germline-derived CDR1 and CDR2 are LGHDT and YNNKEL (reference sequence). This CDR3 is 14 amino acids long. This chain's CDR3 is CASNQEGARSPLHF. The CDR3 nucleotides read TGTGCCAGCAACCAAGAAGGGGCCCGCTCACCCCTCCACTTT.

This clonotype was seen once. The chain employs TRBV28 and TRBJ1-2; no clear D gene. CDR1 and CDR2 (germline): MDHEN, SYDVKM. The CDR3 is 12 amino acids. Trimming took 3 bases from V and 8 from J, leaving 10 bases between them. The DNA for the CDR3 is TGTGCCAGCAGTTTTGGTGAAGGGGGCTACACCTTC. It is translated as CASSFGEGGYTF.

Concerning this clonotype itself: The junction does not match germline at one end; this may be a read error. This chain links TRBV19 with TRBJ2-1; D not certain. Germline V gene sequence: CDR1 LNHDA, CDR2 SQIVND (reference sequence). The CDR3 has 14 amino acids. The CDR3 DNA follows: TGTGCCAGTAGCCCCTCGACATCCTACACTGAGCAGTTCTTC. It translates to CASSPSTSYTEQFF.

The gene calls are TRBV7-9 and TRBJ1-1, with D tentatively TRBD1 (6 bases). The CDR3 is made up of 12 amino acids. Germline V lookup: CDR1 SEHNR, CDR2 FQNEAQ (reference sequence). With 5 bases removed from V and 7 bases from J, the gap between germline ends came to 11 bases. In DNA form, the CDR3 reads TGTGCCAGCAGCGAGCGGACAGATGAAGCTTTCTTT. Translation gives CASSERTDEAFF.

This clonotype was observed a handful of times. The chain has TRBV6-6 and TRBJ1-2; D might be TRBD1 (6 bases). The germline V gene encodes CDR1 MNHNY and CDR2 SVGAGI (reference sequence). Trimming stripped 4 bases from V and 11 bases from J, with 20 bases between. The CDR3 is made up of 14 amino acids. CDR3 loop: CASSSPGGGLGYTF. The CDR3, as DNA: TGTGCCAGCAGTTCCCCCGGGGGGGGCCTCGGGTACACCTTC.

The chain joins TRBV30 to TRBJ2-6, with 10 bases lining up with TRBD1. Germline CDR1 GTSNPN, CDR2 SVGIG (reference sequence). This CDR3 region has 14 residues. Trimming took 4 bases from V and 10 from J; bases not matched to a gene: 7. The CDR3 DNA sequence: TGTGCCTGGAATCCGGGACAGGGGAGAAACGTCCTGACTTTC. This translates into CAWNPGQGRNVLTF. The full variable domain, rest sourced from reference TRBV30 and TRBJ2-6, is SQTIHQWPATLVQPVGSPLSLECTVEGTSNPNLYWYRQAAGRGLQLLFYSVGIGQISSEVPQNLSASRPQDRQFILSSKKLLLSDSGFYLCAWNPGQGRNVLTFGAGSRLTVL.

This clonotype was seen just once. The chain is built from TRBV7-2 and TRBJ1-4, with 8 bases lining up with TRBD1. The CDR3 is 17 residues long. Germline V gene sequence: CDR1 SGHTA, CDR2 FQGNSA. The trim removed 6 bases at V and 5 bases at J, leaving 14 bases unmatched. The CDR3 DNA reads as TGTGCCAGCAGTCTCAGGGGGCCCCGAAAAGAAAATGAAAAACTGTTTTTT. The encoded protein is CASSLRGPRKENEKLFF.

The chain combines TRBV28 with TRBJ2-1, with 8 positions matching TRBD1. Germline CDR1 MDHEN, CDR2 SYDVKM. The CDR3 length is 16 residues. Trimming removed 5 bases from V and 6 bases from J; junction bases left unmatched: 12. The CDR3 nucleotides read TGTGCCAGCAGTGCAGGGGGCGCGGCAGACTTCAATGAGCAGTTCTTC. As protein: CASSAGGAADFNEQFF.